Sequencing of this T cell receptor beta chain was carried out in a study of T cell clonality in common variable immunodeficiency. With 4 bases clipped from V and 0 bases from J, the junction kept 14 bases outside the gene matches. Per the germline V gene, CDR1 is MGHDK and CDR2 is SYGVNS. CDR3 length: 20 amino acids. Libraries were prepared by immunoSEQ multiplex PCR; TCRdb keeps only in-frame clonotypes and omits some of them. Altogether around 40,000 clones were found in the sample, and no singletons occur. As concerns this clone: The read halts 3 residues ahead of the CDR3 end, with the missing end drawn from the germline J gene.

The receptor comes from a person aged 18 to 75 in good health. The chain is built from TRBV25-1 and TRBJ2-1; 11 nucleotides align to TRBD2. Sequencing was performed on peripheral blood mononuclear cells. Incomplete CDR3 DNA: TGTGCCAGCAGTGGACCTCTAGCGGGAGGCCAAGTTAGCTCCTACAATGAG. Residues: CASSGPLAGGQVSSYNE. In full, the CDR3 reads CASSGPLAGGQVSSYNEQFF.